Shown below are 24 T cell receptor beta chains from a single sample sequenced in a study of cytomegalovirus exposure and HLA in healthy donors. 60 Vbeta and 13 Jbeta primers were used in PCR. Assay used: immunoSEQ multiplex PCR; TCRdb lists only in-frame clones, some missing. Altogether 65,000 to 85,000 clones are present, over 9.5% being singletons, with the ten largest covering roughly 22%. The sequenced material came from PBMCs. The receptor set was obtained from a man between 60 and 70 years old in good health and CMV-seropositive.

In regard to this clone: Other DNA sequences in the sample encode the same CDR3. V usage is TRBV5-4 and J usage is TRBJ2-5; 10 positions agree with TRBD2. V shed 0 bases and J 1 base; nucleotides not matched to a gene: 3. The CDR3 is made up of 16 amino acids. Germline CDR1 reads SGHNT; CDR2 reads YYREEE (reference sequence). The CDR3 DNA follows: TGTGCCAGCAGCTTGGAGTTAGCGGGGGGCCAAGAGACCCAGTACTTC. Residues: CASSLELAGGQETQYF.

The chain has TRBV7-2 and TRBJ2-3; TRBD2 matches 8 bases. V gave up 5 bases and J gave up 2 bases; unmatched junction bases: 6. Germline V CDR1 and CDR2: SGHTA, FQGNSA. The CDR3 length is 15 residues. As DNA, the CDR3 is TGTGCCAGCAGCAATCACGGGGGGGCCACAGATACGCAGTATTTT. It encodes CASSNHGGATDTQYF.

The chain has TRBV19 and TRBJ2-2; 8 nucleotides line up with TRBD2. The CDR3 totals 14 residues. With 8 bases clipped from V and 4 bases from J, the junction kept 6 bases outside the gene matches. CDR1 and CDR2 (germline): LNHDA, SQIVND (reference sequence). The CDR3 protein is CASSAGVGTGELFF. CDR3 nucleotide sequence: TGTGCCAGTTCAGCGGGGGTTGGCACCGGGGAGCTGTTTTTT.

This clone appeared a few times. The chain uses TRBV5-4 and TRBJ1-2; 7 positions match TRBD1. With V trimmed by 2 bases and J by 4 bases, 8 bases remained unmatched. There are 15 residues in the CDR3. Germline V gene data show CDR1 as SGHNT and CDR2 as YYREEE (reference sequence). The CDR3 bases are TGTGCCAGCAGCTTCCGACAGGGTGTTCTCTATGGCTACACCTTC. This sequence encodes CASSFRQGVLYGYTF.

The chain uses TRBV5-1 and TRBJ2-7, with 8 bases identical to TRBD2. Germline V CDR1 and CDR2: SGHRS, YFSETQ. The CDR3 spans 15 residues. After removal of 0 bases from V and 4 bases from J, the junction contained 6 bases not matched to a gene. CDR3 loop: CASSLDTGGPYEQYF. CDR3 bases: TGCGCCAGCAGCTTGGATACGGGAGGGCCTTACGAGCAGTACTTC.

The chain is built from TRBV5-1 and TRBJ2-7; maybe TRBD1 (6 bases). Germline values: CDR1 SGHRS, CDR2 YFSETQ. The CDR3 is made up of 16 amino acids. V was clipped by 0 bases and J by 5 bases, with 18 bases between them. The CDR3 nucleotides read TGCGCCAGCAGCTTGGGCGCAGGGACAACTGCCCACGAGCAGTACGTC. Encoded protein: CASSLGAGTTAHEQYV.

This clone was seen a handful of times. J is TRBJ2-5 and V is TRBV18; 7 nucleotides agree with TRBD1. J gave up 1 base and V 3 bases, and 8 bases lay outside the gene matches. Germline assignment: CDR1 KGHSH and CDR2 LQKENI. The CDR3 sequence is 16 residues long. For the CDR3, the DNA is TGTGCCAGCTCACCCATCTCCGGGACAGCCCAAGAGACCCAGTACTTC. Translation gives CASSPISGTAQETQYF.

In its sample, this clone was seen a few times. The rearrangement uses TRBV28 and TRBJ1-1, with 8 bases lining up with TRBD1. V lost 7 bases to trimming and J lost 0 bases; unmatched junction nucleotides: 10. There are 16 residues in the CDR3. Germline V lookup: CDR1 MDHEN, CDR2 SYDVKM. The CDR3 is CASTKGSGGMNTEAFF. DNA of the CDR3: TGTGCCAGCACCAAGGGGTCAGGGGGCATGAACACTGAAGCTTTCTTT.

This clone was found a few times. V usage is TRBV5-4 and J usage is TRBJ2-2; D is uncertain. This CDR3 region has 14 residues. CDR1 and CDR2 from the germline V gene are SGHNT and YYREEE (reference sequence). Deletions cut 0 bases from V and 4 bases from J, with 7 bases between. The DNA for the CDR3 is TGTGCCAGCAGCTTGGACAGAGCCACCGGGGAGCTGTTTTTT. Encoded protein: CASSLDRATGELFF.

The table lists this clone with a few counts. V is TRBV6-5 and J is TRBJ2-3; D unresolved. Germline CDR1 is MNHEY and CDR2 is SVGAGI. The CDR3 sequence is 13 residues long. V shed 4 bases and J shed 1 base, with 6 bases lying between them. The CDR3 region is CASSSPGTDTQYF. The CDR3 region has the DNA TGTGCCAGCAGTTCTCCGGGCACAGATACGCAGTATTTT.

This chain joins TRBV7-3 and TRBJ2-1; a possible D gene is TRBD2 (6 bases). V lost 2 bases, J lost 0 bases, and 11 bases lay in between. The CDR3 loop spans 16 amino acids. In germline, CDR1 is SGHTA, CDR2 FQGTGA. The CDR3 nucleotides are TGTGCCAGCAGCTTAGCGGCGGGAAGCTCCTACAATGAGCAGTTCTTC. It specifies CASSLAAGSSYNEQFF.

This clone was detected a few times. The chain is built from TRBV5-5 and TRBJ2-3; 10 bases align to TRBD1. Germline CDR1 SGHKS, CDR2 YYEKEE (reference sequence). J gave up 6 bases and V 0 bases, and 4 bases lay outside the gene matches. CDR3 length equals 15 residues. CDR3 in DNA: TGTGCCAGCAGCTTGGGACAGGGGGCTTCCGATACGCAGTATTTT. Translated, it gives CASSLGQGASDTQYF.

The CDR3: CASGTGGFYNEQFF. CDR3 in DNA: TGTGCTAGTGGCACAGGGGGTTTCTACAATGAGCAGTTCTTC. The chain has TRBV12-5 and TRBJ2-1; 8 nucleotides agree with TRBD1. The junction had 4 bases not matched to a gene; V was cut back by 6 bases and J by 3 bases. CDR1 and CDR2 from the germline V gene are LGHNT and FRNRAP. This CDR3 spans 14 amino acids. Full variable domain (missing parts from reference TRBV12-5 and TRBJ2-1): DARVTQTPRHKVTEMGQEVTMRCQPILGHNTVFWYRQTMMQGLELLAYFRNRAPLDDSGMPKDRFSAEMPDATLATLKIQPSEPRDSAVYFCASGTGGFYNEQFFGPGTRLTVL.

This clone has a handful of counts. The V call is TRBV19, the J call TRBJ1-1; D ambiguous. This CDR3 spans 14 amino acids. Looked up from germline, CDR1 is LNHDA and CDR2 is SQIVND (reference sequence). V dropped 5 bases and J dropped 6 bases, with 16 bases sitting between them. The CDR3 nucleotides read TGTGCCAGTAGTTCTGCGGGTATTGTCGCTGAAGCTTTCTTT. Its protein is CASSSAGIVAEAFF.

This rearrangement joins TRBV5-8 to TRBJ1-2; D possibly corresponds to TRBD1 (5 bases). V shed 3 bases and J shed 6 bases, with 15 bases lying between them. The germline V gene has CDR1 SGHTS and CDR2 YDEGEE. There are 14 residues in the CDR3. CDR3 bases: TGTGCCAGCAGCTGGGGGGACTATTCGGATGGCTACACCTTC. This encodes CASSWGDYSDGYTF.

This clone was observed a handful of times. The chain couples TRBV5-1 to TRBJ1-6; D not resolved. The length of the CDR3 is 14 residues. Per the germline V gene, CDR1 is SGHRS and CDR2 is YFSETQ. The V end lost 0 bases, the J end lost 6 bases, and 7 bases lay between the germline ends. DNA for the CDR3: TGCGCCAGCAGCTTGGACAGCCCTAATTCACCCCTCCACTTT. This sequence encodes CASSLDSPNSPLHF.

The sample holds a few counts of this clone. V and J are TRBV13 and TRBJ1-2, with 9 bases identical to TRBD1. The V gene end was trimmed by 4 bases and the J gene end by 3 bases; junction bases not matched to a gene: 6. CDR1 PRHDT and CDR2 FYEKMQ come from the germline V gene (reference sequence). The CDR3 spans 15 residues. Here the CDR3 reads CASSYHRDRDYGYTF. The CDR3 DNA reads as TGTGCCAGCAGCTACCACCGGGACAGGGACTATGGCTACACCTTC. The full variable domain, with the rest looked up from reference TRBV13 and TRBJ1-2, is AAGVIQSPRHLIKEKRETATLKCYPIPRHDTVYWYQQGPGQDPQFLISFYEKMQSDKGSIPDRFSAQQFSDYHSELNMSSLELGDSALYFCASSYHRDRDYGYTFGSGTRLTVV.

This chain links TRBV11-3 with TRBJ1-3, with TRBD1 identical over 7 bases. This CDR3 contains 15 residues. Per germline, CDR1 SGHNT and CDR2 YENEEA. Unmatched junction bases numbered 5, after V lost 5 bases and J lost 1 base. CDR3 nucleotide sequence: TGTGCCAGCAGCATAGGGGACAGTTCTGGAAACACCATATATTTT. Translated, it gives CASSIGDSSGNTIYF.

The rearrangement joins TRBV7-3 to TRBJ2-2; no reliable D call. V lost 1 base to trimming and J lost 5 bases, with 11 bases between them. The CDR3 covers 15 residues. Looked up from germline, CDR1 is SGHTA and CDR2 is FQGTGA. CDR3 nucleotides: TGTGCCAGCAGCTTAAGTGGCGGAGCAACCGGGGAGCTGTTTTTT. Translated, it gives CASSLSGGATGELFF. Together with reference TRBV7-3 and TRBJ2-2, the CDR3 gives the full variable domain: GAGVSQTPSNKVTEKGKYVELRCDPISGHTALYWYRQSLGQGPEFLIYFQGTGAADDSGLPNDRFFAVRPEGSVSTLKIQRTERGDSAVYLCASSLSGGATGELFFGEGSRLTVL.

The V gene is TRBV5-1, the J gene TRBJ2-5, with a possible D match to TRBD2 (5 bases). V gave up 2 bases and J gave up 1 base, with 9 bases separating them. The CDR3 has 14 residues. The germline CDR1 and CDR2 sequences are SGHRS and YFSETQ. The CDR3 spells CASSFSGSQETQYF. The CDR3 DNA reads TGCGCCAGCAGCTTCTCGGGGTCCCAAGAGACCCAGTACTTC.

The DNA of the CDR3 is TGTGCCAGCATCGCGACAGAAAGCTCCTACGAGCAGTACTTC. This encodes CASIATESSYEQYF. V and J are TRBV28 and TRBJ2-7; the D gene is possibly TRBD1 (5 bases). V was shortened by 7 bases and J by 0 bases, with 13 bases between the two germline ends. The CDR3 extends over 14 amino acids. CDR1 and CDR2 (germline): MDHEN, SYDVKM.

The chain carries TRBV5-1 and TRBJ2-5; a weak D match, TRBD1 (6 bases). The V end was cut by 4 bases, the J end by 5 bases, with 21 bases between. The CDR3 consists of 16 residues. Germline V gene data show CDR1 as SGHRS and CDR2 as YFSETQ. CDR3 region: CASSPDGPGVGETQYF. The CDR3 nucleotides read TGCGCCAGCAGCCCCGATGGGCCAGGGGTGGGGGAGACCCAGTACTTC.

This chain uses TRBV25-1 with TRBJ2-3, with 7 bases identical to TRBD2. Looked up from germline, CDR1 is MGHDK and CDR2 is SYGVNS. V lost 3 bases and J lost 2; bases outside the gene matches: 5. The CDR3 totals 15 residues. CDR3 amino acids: CASSDAGRATDTQYF. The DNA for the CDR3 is TGTGCCAGCAGTGACGCAGGGAGGGCCACAGATACGCAGTATTTT.

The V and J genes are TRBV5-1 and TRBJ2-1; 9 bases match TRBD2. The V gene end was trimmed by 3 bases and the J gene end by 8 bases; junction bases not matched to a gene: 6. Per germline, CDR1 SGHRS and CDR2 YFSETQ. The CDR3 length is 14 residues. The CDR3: CASSSKQREDEQFF. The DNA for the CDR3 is TGCGCCAGCAGCTCAAAACAGCGGGAGGATGAGCAGTTCTTC.